These T cell receptor beta chains were read from a single sample in a study of vaccination and CD4 T cells after COVID-19. These receptors lack a known antigen. TCRdb reprocessed the PCR reads with MiXCR, giving one entry per CDR3 protein. The sample contains 25,000 to 30,000 distinct CDR3 sequences, less than 60% of which appear only once. This sample comprised CD4+ T cells from blood, cultured in vitro, obtained before SARS-CoV-2 vaccination. The receptors were gathered from a human donor who received a COVID-19 vaccine. The CDR3 runs from the conserved cysteine through the conserved F or W. D genes are given only for firm matches. Clone size is shown for a subset of rows, as once, few, many or a class of expanded clone.

CDR3 length: 14
D gene: TRBD1
clone size: .
V gene: TRBV19
J gene: TRBJ1-1
CDR3 DNA: TGTGCCAGTAGTGTCGGACAGGTCCCGGCTGAAGCTTTCTTT
CDR3 protein: CASSVGQVPAEAFF

CDR3 length: 15
D gene: TRBD1
clone size: .
V gene: TRBV4-2
J gene: TRBJ2-3
CDR3 DNA: TGTGCCAGCAGCCAAGCGGGACAGAGCACAGATACGCAGTATTTT
CDR3 protein: CASSQAGQSTDTQYF

CDR3 length: 15
D gene: .
clone size: .
V gene: TRBV7-9
J gene: TRBJ1-1
CDR3 DNA: TGTGCCAGCAGCCCCCTGTCGGGGCTGGGCACTGAAGCTTTCTTT
CDR3 protein: CASSPLSGLGTEAFF

CDR3 length: 14
D gene: .
clone size: few
V gene: TRBV21-1
J gene: TRBJ2-7
CDR3 DNA: TGTGCCAGCAGCAAAGGCATCCGATCCTACGAGCAGTACTTC
CDR3 protein: CASSKGIRSYEQYF

CDR3 length: 16
D gene: .
clone size: few
V gene: TRBV7-8
J gene: TRBJ2-2
CDR3 DNA: TGTGCCAGCAGCCACTTAATGTTCCTGGAGGCCGGGGAGCTGTTTTTT
CDR3 protein: CASSHLMFLEAGELFF

CDR3 length: 14
D gene: .
clone size: .
V gene: TRBV18
J gene: TRBJ2-5
CDR3 DNA: TGTGCCAGCTCACCAGGCAGCCGCCAAGAGACCCAGTACTTC
CDR3 protein: CASSPGSRQETQYF

CDR3 length: 17
D gene: TRBD2
clone size: .
V gene: TRBV6-1
J gene: TRBJ2-7
CDR3 DNA: TGTGCCAGCAGTACGAGAACTAGCGGCGATATCTTCTACGAGCAGTACTTC
CDR3 protein: CASSTRTSGDIFYEQYF

CDR3 length: 15
D gene: TRBD2
clone size: .
V gene: TRBV20-1
J gene: TRBJ2-1
CDR3 DNA: TGCAGTGCTAGAGGAGTGGGACTAGGCTACAATGAGCAGTTCTTC
CDR3 protein: CSARGVGLGYNEQFF

CDR3 length: 14
D gene: .
clone size: few
V gene: TRBV27
J gene: TRBJ1-1
CDR3 DNA: TGTGCCAGCAGCCCTAGCCCCTTACGAGGGCTGCCTTTCTTT
CDR3 protein: CASSPSPLRGLPFF

CDR3 length: 15
D gene: TRBD1
clone size: .
V gene: TRBV6-5
J gene: TRBJ1-5
CDR3 DNA: TGTGCCAGCAGTTACCGACAGGGCCTCAATCAGCCCCAGCATTTT
CDR3 protein: CASSYRQGLNQPQHF

CDR3 length: 13
D gene: TRBD2
clone size: .
V gene: TRBV6-1
J gene: TRBJ2-1
CDR3 DNA: TGTGCCAGCAGTCCGGGACTAGCTAGTGAGCAGTTCTTC
CDR3 protein: CASSPGLASEQFF

CDR3 length: 12
D gene: .
clone size: .
V gene: TRBV20-1
J gene: TRBJ1-6
CDR3 DNA: TGCAGTGCTAGAGCAGGGGATTCACCCCTCCACTTT
CDR3 protein: CSARAGDSPLHF

CDR3 length: 14
D gene: .
clone size: .
V gene: TRBV29-1
J gene: TRBJ1-2
CDR3 DNA: TGCAGCGTTGAAGTGGTGAGACAGGCGGGTGGCTACACCTTC
CDR3 protein: CSVEVVRQAGGYTF

CDR3 length: 13
D gene: .
clone size: .
V gene: TRBV10-2
J gene: TRBJ1-6
CDR3 DNA: TGCGCCAGCACCGGACAGTATAATTCACCCCTCCACTTT
CDR3 protein: CASTGQYNSPLHF

CDR3 length: 16
D gene: TRBD2
clone size: .
V gene: TRBV20-1
J gene: TRBJ2-1
CDR3 DNA: TGCAGTGCTAGCTGGACTAGCGGCCCCTCCTACAATGAGCAGTTCTTC
CDR3 protein: CSASWTSGPSYNEQFF

CDR3 length: 18
D gene: .
clone size: .
V gene: TRBV7-9
J gene: TRBJ1-1
CDR3 DNA: TGTGCCAGCAGCTCTGTGCGGGGGGGGGTCGGGATGAACACTGAAGCTTTCTTT
CDR3 protein: CASSSVRGGVGMNTEAFF

CDR3 length: 12
D gene: .
clone size: .
V gene: TRBV19
J gene: TRBJ1-1
CDR3 DNA: TGTGCCAGTAGTATGCGGGACGGTGAAGCTTTCTTT
CDR3 protein: CASSMRDGEAFF

CDR3 length: 15
D gene: TRBD1
clone size: .
V gene: TRBV20-1
J gene: TRBJ1-5
CDR3 DNA: TGCAGTGCTAGAGATTCAGGACAGGGTGGTGGGCCCCAGCATTTT
CDR3 protein: CSARDSGQGGGPQHF

CDR3 length: 14
D gene: TRBD1
clone size: .
V gene: TRBV6-1
J gene: TRBJ1-3
CDR3 DNA: TGTGCCAGCAGAAAGACAGGGTCGGGAAACACCATATATTTT
CDR3 protein: CASRKTGSGNTIYF

CDR3 length: 16
D gene: .
clone size: .
V gene: TRBV6-5
J gene: TRBJ1-5
CDR3 DNA: TGTGCCAGCAGTTCAGGTACTCGGGGTAGTAATCAGCCCCAGCATTTT
CDR3 protein: CASSSGTRGSNQPQHF

CDR3 length: 15
D gene: .
clone size: .
V gene: TRBV12-3/TRBV12-4
J gene: TRBJ2-5
CDR3 DNA: TGTGCCAGCAGTTTCACCGGGACTTTCGAAGAGACCCAGTACTTC
CDR3 protein: CASSFTGTFEETQYF

CDR3 length: 14
D gene: TRBD1
clone size: few
V gene: TRBV2
J gene: TRBJ1-2
CDR3 DNA: TGTGCCAGGGCCCCTAGGGGGCCTAGCTATGGCTACACCTTC
CDR3 protein: CARAPRGPSYGYTF

CDR3 length: 15
D gene: .
clone size: few
V gene: TRBV3-1
J gene: TRBJ1-5
CDR3 DNA: TGTGCCAGCAGCCAAGATCGACGGGCCGGTCAGCCCCAGCATTTT
CDR3 protein: CASSQDRRAGQPQHF

CDR3 length: 13
D gene: TRBD2
clone size: .
V gene: TRBV11-3
J gene: TRBJ2-7
CDR3 DNA: TGTGCCAGCAGCCCGGGAGGTCGATACGAGCAGTACTTC
CDR3 protein: CASSPGGRYEQYF

CDR3 length: 14
D gene: .
clone size: once
V gene: TRBV15
J gene: TRBJ1-5
CDR3 DNA: TGTGCCACCAGCGTAACAGGGCAGGGTCAGCCCCAGCATTTT
CDR3 protein: CATSVTGQGQPQHF

CDR3 length: 16
D gene: TRBD2
clone size: .
V gene: TRBV27
J gene: TRBJ2-3
CDR3 DNA: TGTGCCAGCAGTTTTCTACTAGCGGGGGGCACAGATACGCAGTATTTT
CDR3 protein: CASSFLLAGGTDTQYF

CDR3 length: 15
D gene: .
clone size: few
V gene: TRBV6-1
J gene: TRBJ1-2
CDR3 DNA: TGTGCCAGCACCCCGACTCGGATAGCTAACTATGGCTACACCTTC
CDR3 protein: CASTPTRIANYGYTF

CDR3 length: 14
D gene: .
clone size: .
V gene: TRBV18
J gene: TRBJ2-3
CDR3 DNA: TGTGCCAGCTCACCCCGTCCCCGCACAGATACGCAGTATTTT
CDR3 protein: CASSPRPRTDTQYF

CDR3 length: 16
D gene: .
clone size: .
V gene: TRBV7-8
J gene: TRBJ1-1
CDR3 DNA: TGTGCCAGCAGCCCGGGGGAGCGGGGGATGAACACTGAAGCTTTCTTT
CDR3 protein: CASSPGERGMNTEAFF

CDR3 length: 15
D gene: .
clone size: .
V gene: TRBV2
J gene: TRBJ1-1
CDR3 DNA: TGTGCCAGCAGTGTAGCAGGGGTCATGAACACTGAAGCTTTCTTT
CDR3 protein: CASSVAGVMNTEAFF

CDR3 length: 13
D gene: TRBD2
clone size: .
V gene: TRBV6-4
J gene: TRBJ2-2
CDR3 DNA: TGTGCCAGCAGCCAGACTAGCCCCGGGGAGCTGTTTTTT
CDR3 protein: CASSQTSPGELFF

CDR3 length: 14
D gene: .
clone size: .
V gene: TRBV7-2
J gene: TRBJ1-2
CDR3 DNA: TGTGCCAGCAGCTTAGTCCGGCAGGTAGATGGCTACACCTTC
CDR3 protein: CASSLVRQVDGYTF